This T cell receptor (beta chain) originates from a study of blood T cell repertoires in COVID-19. Study context: COVID-19 samples, acute and convalescent, were from the United States, Italy and Spain. T cells, B-cell-depleted T cells, or PBMCs supplied cDNA or gDNA.

Germline loops: CDR1 GTSNPN, CDR2 SVGIG (reference sequence). V gave up 0 bases and J gave up 9 bases, with 11 bases separating them. The CDR3 extends over 12 amino acids. The sample holds a few counts of this clone. Original processing notes: The assay estimated nucleated cells by amplifying reference gene primers. TCRdb keeps only in-frame clones here, not all; method: immunoSEQ multiplex PCR. From that table come the V and J calls and clone size; the DNA was used to work out D and trimming. The repertoire holds around 300,000 clones, 80% to 90% seen once, with about 3% in the top ten. The V gene is TRBV30, the J gene TRBJ1-2; D uncertain. The clonotype was recovered from a woman in her 30s with active or convalescent COVID-19. Sequenced sample: peripheral blood. The CDR3, as DNA: TGTGCCTGGAGTGTAGTTGGTGACAGCTACACCTTC. The encoded protein is CAWSVVGDSYTF.